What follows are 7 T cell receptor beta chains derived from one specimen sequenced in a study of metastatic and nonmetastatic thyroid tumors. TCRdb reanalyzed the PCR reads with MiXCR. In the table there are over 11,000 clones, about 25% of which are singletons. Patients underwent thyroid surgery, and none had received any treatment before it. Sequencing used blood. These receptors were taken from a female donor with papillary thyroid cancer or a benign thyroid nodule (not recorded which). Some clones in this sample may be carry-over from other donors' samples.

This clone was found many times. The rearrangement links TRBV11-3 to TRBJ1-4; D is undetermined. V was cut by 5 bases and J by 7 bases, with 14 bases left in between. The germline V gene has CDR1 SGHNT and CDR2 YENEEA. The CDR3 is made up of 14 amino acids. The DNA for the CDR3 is TGTGCCAGCAGCCCCGACCTGGATGGTGAAAAACTGTTTTTT. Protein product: CASSPDLDGEKLFF.

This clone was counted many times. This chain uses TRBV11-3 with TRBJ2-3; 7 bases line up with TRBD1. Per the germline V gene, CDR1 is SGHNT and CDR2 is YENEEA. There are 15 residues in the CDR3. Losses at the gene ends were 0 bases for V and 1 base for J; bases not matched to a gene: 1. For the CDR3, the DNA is TGTGCCAGCAGCTTAGACGGACAGGGCACAGATACGCAGTATTTT. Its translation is CASSLDGQGTDTQYF.

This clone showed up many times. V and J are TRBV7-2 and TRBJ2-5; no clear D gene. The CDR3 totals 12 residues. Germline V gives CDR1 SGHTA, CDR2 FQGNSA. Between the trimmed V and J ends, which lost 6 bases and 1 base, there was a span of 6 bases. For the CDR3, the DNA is TGTGCCAGCAGGGGAACCCAAGAGACCCAGTACTTC. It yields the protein CASRGTQETQYF.

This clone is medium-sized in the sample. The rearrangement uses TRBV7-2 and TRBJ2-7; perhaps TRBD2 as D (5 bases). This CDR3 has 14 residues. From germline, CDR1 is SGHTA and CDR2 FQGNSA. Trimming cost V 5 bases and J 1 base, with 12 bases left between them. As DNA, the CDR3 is TGTGCCAGCAGCCGGGGAACGGATTCCTACGAGCAGTACTTC. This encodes CASSRGTDSYEQYF.

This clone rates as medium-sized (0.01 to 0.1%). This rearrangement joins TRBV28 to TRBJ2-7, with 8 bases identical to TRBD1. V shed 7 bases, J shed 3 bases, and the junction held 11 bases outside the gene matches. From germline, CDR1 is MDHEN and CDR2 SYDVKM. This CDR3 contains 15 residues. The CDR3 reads CASTFQGANGYEQYF. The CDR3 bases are TGTGCCAGCACCTTTCAGGGGGCGAATGGCTACGAGCAGTACTTC.

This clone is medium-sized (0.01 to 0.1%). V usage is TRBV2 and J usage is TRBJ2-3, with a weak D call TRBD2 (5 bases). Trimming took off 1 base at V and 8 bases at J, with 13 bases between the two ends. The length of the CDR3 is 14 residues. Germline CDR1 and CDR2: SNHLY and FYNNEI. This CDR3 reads CASSEGRSGSTQYF. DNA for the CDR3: TGTGCCAGCAGTGAAGGTCGGTCGGGAAGTACGCAGTATTTT.

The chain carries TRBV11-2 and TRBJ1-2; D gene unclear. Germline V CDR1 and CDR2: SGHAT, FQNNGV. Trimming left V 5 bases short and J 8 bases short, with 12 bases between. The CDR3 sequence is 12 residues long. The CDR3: CASSLRTSGYTF. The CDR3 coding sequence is TGTGCCAGCAGCCTTCGGACTTCGGGCTACACCTTC.